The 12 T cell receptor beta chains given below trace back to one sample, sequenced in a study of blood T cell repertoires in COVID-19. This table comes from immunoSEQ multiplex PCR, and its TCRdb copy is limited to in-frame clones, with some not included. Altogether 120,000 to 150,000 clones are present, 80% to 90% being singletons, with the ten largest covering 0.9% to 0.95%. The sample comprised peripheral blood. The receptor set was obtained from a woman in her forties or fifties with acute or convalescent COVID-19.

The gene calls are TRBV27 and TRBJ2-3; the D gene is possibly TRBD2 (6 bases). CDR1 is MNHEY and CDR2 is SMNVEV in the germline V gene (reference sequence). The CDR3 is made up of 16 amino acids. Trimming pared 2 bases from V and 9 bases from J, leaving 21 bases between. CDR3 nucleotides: TGTGCCAGCAGTTTACGGGGGTTAACCCTGGGAGGCACGCAGTATTTT. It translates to CASSLRGLTLGGTQYF.

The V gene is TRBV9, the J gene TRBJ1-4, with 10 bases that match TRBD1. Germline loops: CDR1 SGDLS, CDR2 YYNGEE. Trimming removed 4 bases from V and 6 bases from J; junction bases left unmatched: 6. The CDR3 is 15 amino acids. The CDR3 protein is CASSPRQGADEKLFF. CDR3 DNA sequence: TGTGCCAGCAGCCCCCGACAGGGGGCGGATGAAAAACTGTTTTTT.

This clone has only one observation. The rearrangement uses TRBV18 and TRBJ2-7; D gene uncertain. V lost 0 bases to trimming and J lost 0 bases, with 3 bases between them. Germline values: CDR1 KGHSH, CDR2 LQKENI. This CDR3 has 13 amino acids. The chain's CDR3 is CASSPPSSYEQYF. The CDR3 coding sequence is TGTGCCAGCTCACCACCCAGCTCCTACGAGCAGTACTTC.

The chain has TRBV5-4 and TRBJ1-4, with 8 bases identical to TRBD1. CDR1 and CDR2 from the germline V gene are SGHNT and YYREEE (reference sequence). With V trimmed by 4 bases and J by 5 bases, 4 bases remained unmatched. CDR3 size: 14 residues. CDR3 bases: TGTGCCAGCAGCCCTAGACAGGGGAATGAAAAACTGTTTTTT. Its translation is CASSPRQGNEKLFF.

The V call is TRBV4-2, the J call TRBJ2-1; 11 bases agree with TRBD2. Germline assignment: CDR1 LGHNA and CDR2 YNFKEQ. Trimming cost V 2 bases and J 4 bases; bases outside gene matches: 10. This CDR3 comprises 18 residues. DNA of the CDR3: TGTGCCAGCAGCCAATCCACCCGCCTAGCGGGGGGATACAATGAGCAGTTCTTC. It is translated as CASSQSTRLAGGYNEQFF.

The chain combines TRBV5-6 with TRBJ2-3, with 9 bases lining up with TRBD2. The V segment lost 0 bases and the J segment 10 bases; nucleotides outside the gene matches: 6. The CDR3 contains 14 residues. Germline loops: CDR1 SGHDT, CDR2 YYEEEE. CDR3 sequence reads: CASSLGLAGISQYF. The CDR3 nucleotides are TGTGCCAGCAGCTTGGGGCTAGCGGGGATATCGCAGTATTTT.

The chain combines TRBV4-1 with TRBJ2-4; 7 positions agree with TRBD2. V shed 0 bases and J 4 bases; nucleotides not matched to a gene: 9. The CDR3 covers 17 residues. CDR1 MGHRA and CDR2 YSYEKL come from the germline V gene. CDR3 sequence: CASSQDASGAVKNIQYF. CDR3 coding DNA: TGCGCCAGCAGCCAAGACGCTAGCGGAGCAGTAAAAAACATTCAGTACTTC.

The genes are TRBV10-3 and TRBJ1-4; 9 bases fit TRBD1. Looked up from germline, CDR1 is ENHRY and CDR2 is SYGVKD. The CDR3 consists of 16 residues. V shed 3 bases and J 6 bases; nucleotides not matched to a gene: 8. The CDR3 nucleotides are TGTGCCATCAGTGACCTTAGGGGACAGGGAGATGAAAAACTGTTTTTT. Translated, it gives CAISDLRGQGDEKLFF.

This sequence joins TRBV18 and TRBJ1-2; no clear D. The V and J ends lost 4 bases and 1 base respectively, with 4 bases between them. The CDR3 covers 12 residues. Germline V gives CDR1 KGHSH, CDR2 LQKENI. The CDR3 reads CASSLNNYGYTF. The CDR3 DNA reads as TGTGCCAGCTCACTCAATAACTATGGCTACACCTTC.

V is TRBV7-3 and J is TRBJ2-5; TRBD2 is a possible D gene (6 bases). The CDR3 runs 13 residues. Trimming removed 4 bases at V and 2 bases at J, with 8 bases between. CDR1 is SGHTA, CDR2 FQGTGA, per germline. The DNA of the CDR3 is TGTGCCAGCAGCTACGGGACTCAAGAGACCCAGTACTTC. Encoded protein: CASSYGTQETQYF.

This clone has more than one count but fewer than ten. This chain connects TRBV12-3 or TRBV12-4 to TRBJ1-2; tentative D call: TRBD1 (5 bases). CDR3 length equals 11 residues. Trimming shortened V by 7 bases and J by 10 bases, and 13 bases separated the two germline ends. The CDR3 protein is CASNLGDSYTF. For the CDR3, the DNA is TGTGCCAGCAACTTGGGGGACTCCTACACCTTC.

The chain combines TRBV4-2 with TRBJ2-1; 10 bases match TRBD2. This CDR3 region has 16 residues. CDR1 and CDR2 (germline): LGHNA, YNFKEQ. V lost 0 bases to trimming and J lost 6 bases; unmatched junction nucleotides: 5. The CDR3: CASSQDVAGGGNEQFF. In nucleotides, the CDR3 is TGTGCCAGCAGCCAAGATGTAGCGGGAGGAGGCAATGAGCAGTTCTTC.